These 2 T cell receptor beta chains share one sample of origin, sequenced in a study of cytomegalovirus exposure and HLA in healthy donors. Primers: 60 Vbeta forward and 13 Jbeta reverse. Libraries were prepared by immunoSEQ multiplex PCR; TCRdb keeps only in-frame clonotypes and omits some of them. The sample comprises 100,000 to 150,000 clones, about 80% of which are singletons, and 1% rests with the top ten. Material: PBMCs. Source of these receptors: a man aged 40-50 years in good health and CMV-seronegative.

This chain joins TRBV5-4 and TRBJ2-7, with D possibly TRBD2 on 6 matching bases. Germline V gene data show CDR1 as SGHNT and CDR2 as YYREEE (reference sequence). V lost 2 bases and J lost 6, with 21 bases in between. CDR3 size: 16 residues. Here the CDR3 reads CASSLGRTSPTSEQYF. DNA of the CDR3: TGTGCCAGCAGCTTAGGGAGGACCTCCCCAACCTCCGAGCAGTACTTC.

The V and J genes are TRBV5-1 and TRBJ2-7; possible D gene TRBD2, 5 bases. The CDR3 has 16 residues. CDR1 is SGHRS and CDR2 is YFSETQ in the germline V gene. The V and J ends lost 4 bases and 6 bases respectively, with 23 bases between them. DNA of the CDR3: TGCGCCAGCAGCGATCTTGTGAGCGGAAATTGGCGCGAGCAGTACTTC. This encodes CASSDLVSGNWREQYF.